Presented here are 9 T cell receptor beta chains from one specimen sequenced in a study of T cell changes during pregnancy in multiple sclerosis. Data came from immunoSEQ multiplex PCR; TCRdb stores just in-frame clones and leaves some out. The sample carries roughly 40,000 clones, around 91% recorded once. The starting material was CD4+ T cells from peripheral blood mononuclear cells, obtained before pregnancy. The source is a female donor with multiple sclerosis, enrolled in a pregnancy study.

The gene calls are TRBV28 and TRBJ2-1, with 7 bases aligning to TRBD2. CDR1 is MDHEN, CDR2 SYDVKM, per germline. V was clipped by 2 bases and J by 0 bases; unmatched bases: 7. The CDR3 spans 17 residues. The CDR3 sequence: CASSLAGVLGSYNEQFF. The CDR3, as DNA: TGTGCCAGCAGTTTAGCGGGAGTATTGGGCTCCTACAATGAGCAGTTCTTC.

The rearrangement uses TRBV10-2 and TRBJ1-5, with TRBD1 as a possible D gene (5 bases). This CDR3 is 16 amino acids long. Germline CDR1 WSHSY, CDR2 SAAADI. Between the trimmed V and J ends, which lost 0 bases and 4 bases, there was a span of 13 bases. CDR3 coding DNA: TGCGCCAGCAGTGAGTCATGGCAGGGAAATAATCAGCCCCAGCATTTT. Its protein product is CASSESWQGNNQPQHF.

The chain has TRBV27 and TRBJ2-7, with D maybe TRBD1 (5 bases). Germline V gives CDR1 MNHEY, CDR2 SMNVEV (reference sequence). V shed 7 bases and J shed 5 bases, with 15 bases lying between them. CDR3 size: 13 residues. This chain's CDR3 is CASNNPLGDEQYF. In DNA form, the CDR3 reads TGTGCCAGCAACAATCCTCTAGGGGACGAGCAGTACTTC.

This clone was picked up one time. The chain joins TRBV27 to TRBJ2-1; 8 positions agree with TRBD2. The germline gives CDR1 MNHEY, CDR2 SMNVEV (reference sequence). This CDR3 has 15 residues. The trim removed 6 bases at V and 4 bases at J, leaving 8 bases unmatched. DNA for the CDR3: TGTGCCAGCAGAAAACTAGCGGAAGTTTACAATGAGCAGTTCTTC. It is translated as CASRKLAEVYNEQFF.

V usage is TRBV7-9 and J usage is TRBJ1-4, with D perhaps matching TRBD1 (6 bases). The germline gives CDR1 SEHNR, CDR2 FQNEAQ (reference sequence). The V end was cut by 2 bases, the J end by 8 bases, with 15 bases between. This CDR3 has 15 amino acids. CDR3 DNA sequence: TGTGCCAGCAGCTTACCCCACAGGGCGTACGAAAAACTGTTTTTT. Amino acids: CASSLPHRAYEKLFF. Variable domain in full (rest from reference TRBV7-9 and TRBJ1-4): DTGVSQNPRHKITKRGQNVTFRCDPISEHNRLYWYRQTLGQGPEFLTYFQNEAQLEKSRLLSDRFSAERPKGSFSTLEIQRTEQGDSAMYLCASSLPHRAYEKLFFGSGTQLSVL.

V and J are TRBV28 and TRBJ2-7, with 12 bases lining up with TRBD1. Germline CDR1 is MDHEN and CDR2 is SYDVKM. Trimming took 5 bases from V and 4 from J; bases not matched to a gene: 15. CDR3 length: 18 amino acids. The CDR3 reads CASSSPSLGQGAPYEQYF. The CDR3 nucleotides read TGTGCCAGCAGTAGTCCCAGCCTGGGACAGGGGGCCCCGTACGAGCAGTACTTC.

The genes are TRBV7-9 and TRBJ2-6; D gene unclear. CDR1 is SEHNR, CDR2 FQNEAQ, per germline (reference sequence). Trimming stripped 6 bases from V and 0 bases from J, with 12 bases between. This CDR3 has 16 amino acids. The CDR3 here is CASRVARTSGANVLTF. The CDR3 DNA is TGTGCCAGCAGGGTCGCCAGAACCTCTGGGGCCAACGTCCTGACTTTC.

The V and J genes are TRBV6-4 and TRBJ2-6; D remains unclear. The CDR3 contains 15 residues. Germline CDR1 MRHNA, CDR2 SNTAGT. The ends were cut back, 0 bases at V and 1 base at J, with 4 bases in the middle. CDR3 coding DNA: TGTGCCAGCAGTGACTCTAGTTCTGGGGCCAACGTCCTGACTTTC. Translating it yields CASSDSSSGANVLTF.

This rearrangement joins TRBV11-1 to TRBJ2-7, with 7 positions matching TRBD1. The CDR3 length is 14 residues. Per the germline V gene, CDR1 is SGHAT and CDR2 is FQDESV (reference sequence). J was trimmed by 2 bases and V by 7 bases; bases with no gene match: 8. The CDR3 loop reads CASTPTGLTYEQYF. CDR3 in DNA: TGTGCCAGCACCCCGACAGGGTTGACCTACGAGCAGTACTTC.